A single sample gave rise to the 9 T cell receptor beta chains below, sequenced in a study of blood T cell repertoires in COVID-19 (TCRdb year 2020). Receptor amplification or capture employed the immunoSEQ multiplex PCR assay. TCRdb limited this immuneACCESS table to in-frame rearrangements with V and J called. A share of clones is missing; checked studies link under half to unresolved V genes, and the rest is unexplained. The sample yields about 71,000 clones; approximately 90% were counted once. The ten biggest clones cover roughly 2% of the sample. Sample: peripheral blood. These receptors came from a man in his thirties or forties with acute or convalescent COVID-19.

V and J are TRBV10-3 and TRBJ1-5; no clear D gene. Germline V gene lookup returns CDR1 ENHRY and CDR2 SYGVKD. The CDR3 extends over 13 amino acids. V dropped 0 bases and J dropped 11 bases, with 11 bases sitting between them. In DNA, the CDR3 is TGTGCCATCAGTGAGTCCATTCAGAAAGCCCAGCATTTT. Translation gives CAISESIQKAQHF.

The V and J genes are TRBV6-6 and TRBJ1-1; maybe TRBD1 (6 bases). The V gene lost 2 bases and the J gene lost 3 bases, with 10 bases spanning the gap. This CDR3 has 14 amino acids. The germline V gene has CDR1 MNHNY and CDR2 SVGAGI (reference sequence). The CDR3 DNA follows: TGTGCCAGCAGTTACGCGGGGGCTTACACTGAAGCTTTCTTT. Protein sequence: CASSYAGAYTEAFF.

The chain recombines TRBV19 with TRBJ1-5; 7 bases map to TRBD1. V shed 0 bases, J shed 3 bases, and the junction held 5 bases outside the gene matches. The length of the CDR3 is 16 residues. The germline CDR1 and CDR2 sequences are LNHDA and SQIVND (reference sequence). DNA of the CDR3: TGTGCCAGTAGTATAGAAAGGGGGCTTAACAATCAGCCCCAGCATTTT. Residues: CASSIERGLNNQPQHF.

The chain joins TRBV7-3 to TRBJ2-3, with 7 bases identical to TRBD2. The length of the CDR3 is 19 residues. Looked up from germline, CDR1 is SGHTA and CDR2 is FQGTGA. Trimming cost V 2 bases and J 5 bases; bases outside gene matches: 19. The CDR3 DNA reads TGTGCCAGCAGCTTATATTATTCCCCCGAGGGGAGGGCGGAAGATACGCAGTATTTT. It yields the protein CASSLYYSPEGRAEDTQYF.

This clone showed up just once. The chain is built from TRBV5-1 and TRBJ1-2; possibly TRBD1 for D (6 bases). From germline, CDR1 is SGHRS and CDR2 YFSETQ. This CDR3 has 14 amino acids. Between the trimmed V and J ends, which lost 4 bases and 3 bases, there was a span of 13 bases. As DNA, the CDR3 is TGCGCCAGCAGCAACTCACCAGGGGACTATGGCTACACCTTC. Protein: CASSNSPGDYGYTF.

The CDR3 reads CASSARTAEKLFF. The CDR3 region has the DNA TGTGCCAGCAGTGCCCGGACAGCGGAAAAACTGTTTTTT. J is TRBJ1-4 and V is TRBV2; TRBD1 might be the D (6 bases). Germline V gives CDR1 SNHLY, CDR2 FYNNEI. The CDR3 runs to 13 residues. V gave up 4 bases and J gave up 8 bases, with 11 bases separating them.

The gene calls are TRBV3-1 (or the pseudogene TRBV3-2) and TRBJ1-2; 7 bases line up with TRBD1. CDR1 and CDR2 (germline): LGHDT, YNNKEL (reference sequence). The CDR3 is 14 amino acids. V was pared by 1 base and J by 4 bases, with 3 bases of the junction left unmatched. Written as DNA, the CDR3 is TGTGCCAGCAGCCAAGGACCAGGGGGCTATGGCTACACCTTC. Translation: CASSQGPGGYGYTF.

The V gene is TRBV6-6, the J gene TRBJ1-1; the D gene is possibly TRBD1 (6 bases). Germline loops: CDR1 MNHNY, CDR2 SVGAGI (reference sequence). The CDR3 sequence is 13 residues long. Trimming removed 5 bases at V and 4 bases at J, with 11 bases between. Written as DNA, the CDR3 is TGTGCCAGCAGTGACACAGGGCCCACTGAAGCTTTCTTT. Residues: CASSDTGPTEAFF.

The gene calls are TRBV2 and TRBJ2-3; tentative D call: TRBD2 (5 bases). Germline V lookup: CDR1 SNHLY, CDR2 FYNNEI. The CDR3 runs 15 residues. V lost 4 bases and J lost 7, with 18 bases in between. The CDR3 DNA follows: TGTGCCAGCAGTGCAGCTCGGGGTCACACGTATACGCAGTATTTT. Translated: CASSAARGHTYTQYF.